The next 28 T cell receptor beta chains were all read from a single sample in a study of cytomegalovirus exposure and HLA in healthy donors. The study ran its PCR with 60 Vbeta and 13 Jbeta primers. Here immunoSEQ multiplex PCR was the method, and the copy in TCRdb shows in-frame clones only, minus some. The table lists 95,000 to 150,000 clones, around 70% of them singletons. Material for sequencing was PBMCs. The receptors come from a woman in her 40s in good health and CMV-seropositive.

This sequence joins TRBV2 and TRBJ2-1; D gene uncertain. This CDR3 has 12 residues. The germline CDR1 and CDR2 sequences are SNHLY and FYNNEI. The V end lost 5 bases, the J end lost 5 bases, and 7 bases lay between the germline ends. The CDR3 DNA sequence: TGTGCCAGCAGTTCCCGGGACAATGAGCAGTTCTTC. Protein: CASSSRDNEQFF.

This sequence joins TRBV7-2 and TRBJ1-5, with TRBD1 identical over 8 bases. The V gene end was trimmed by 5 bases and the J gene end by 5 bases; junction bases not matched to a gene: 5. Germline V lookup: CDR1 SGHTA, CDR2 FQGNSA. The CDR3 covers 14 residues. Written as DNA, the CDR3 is TGTGCCAGCAGCCTCAAACAGGGGGATCAGCCCCAGCATTTT. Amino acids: CASSLKQGDQPQHF.

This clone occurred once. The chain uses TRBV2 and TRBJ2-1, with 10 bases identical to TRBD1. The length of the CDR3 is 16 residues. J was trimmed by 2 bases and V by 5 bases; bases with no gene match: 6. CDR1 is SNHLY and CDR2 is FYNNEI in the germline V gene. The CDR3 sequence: CASSFSDRGPYNEQFF. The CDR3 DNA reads TGTGCCAGCAGTTTTTCCGACAGGGGGCCCTACAATGAGCAGTTCTTC.

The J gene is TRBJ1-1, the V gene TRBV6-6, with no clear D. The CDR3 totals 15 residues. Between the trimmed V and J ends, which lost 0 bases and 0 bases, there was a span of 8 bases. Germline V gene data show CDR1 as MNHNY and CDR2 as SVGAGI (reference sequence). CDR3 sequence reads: CASSYSTRMNTEAFF. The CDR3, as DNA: TGTGCCAGCAGTTACTCGACAAGAATGAACACTGAAGCTTTCTTT.

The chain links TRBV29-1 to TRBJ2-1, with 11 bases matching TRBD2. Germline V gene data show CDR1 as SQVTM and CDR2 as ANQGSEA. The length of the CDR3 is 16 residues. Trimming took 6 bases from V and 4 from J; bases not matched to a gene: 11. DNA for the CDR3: TGCAGCGTGTGGTCCTTAGCGGGGGGGCTGTACAATGAGCAGTTCTTC. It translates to CSVWSLAGGLYNEQFF.

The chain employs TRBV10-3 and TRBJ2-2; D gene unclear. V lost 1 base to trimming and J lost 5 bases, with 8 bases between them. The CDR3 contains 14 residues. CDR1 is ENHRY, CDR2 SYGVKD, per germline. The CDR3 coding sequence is TGTGCCATCAGTGAGTTACAAAAAACCGGGGAGCTGTTTTTT. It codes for CAISELQKTGELFF.

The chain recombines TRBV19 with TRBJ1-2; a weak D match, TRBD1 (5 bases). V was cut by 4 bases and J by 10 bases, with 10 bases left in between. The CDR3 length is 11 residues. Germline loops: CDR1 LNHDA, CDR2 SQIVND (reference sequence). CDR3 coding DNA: TGTGCCAGTAGTACGCGACAGTTCTACACCTTC. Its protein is CASSTRQFYTF.

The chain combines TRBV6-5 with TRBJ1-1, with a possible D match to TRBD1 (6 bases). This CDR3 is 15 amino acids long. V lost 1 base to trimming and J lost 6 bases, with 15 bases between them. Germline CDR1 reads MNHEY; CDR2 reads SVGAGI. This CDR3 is CASSYLAGDEAEAFF. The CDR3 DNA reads TGTGCCAGCAGTTACTTGGCAGGGGATGAGGCTGAAGCTTTCTTT.

Here the CDR3 reads CASKLAGASYNEQFF. CDR3 DNA: TGTGCCAGCAAACTAGCGGGGGCTTCCTACAATGAGCAGTTCTTC. V is TRBV2 and J is TRBJ2-1; 11 bases agree with TRBD2. Trimming cost V 7 bases and J 1 base; bases outside gene matches: 3. The CDR3 runs to 15 residues. Per germline, CDR1 SNHLY and CDR2 FYNNEI.

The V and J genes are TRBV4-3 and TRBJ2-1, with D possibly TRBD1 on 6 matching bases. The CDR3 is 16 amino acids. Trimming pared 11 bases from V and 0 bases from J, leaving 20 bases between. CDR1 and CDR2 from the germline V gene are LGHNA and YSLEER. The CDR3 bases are TGCGCCCGCCTCAGGGGCGGGTTTAGCTCCTACAATGAGCAGTTCTTC. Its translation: CARLRGGFSSYNEQFF.

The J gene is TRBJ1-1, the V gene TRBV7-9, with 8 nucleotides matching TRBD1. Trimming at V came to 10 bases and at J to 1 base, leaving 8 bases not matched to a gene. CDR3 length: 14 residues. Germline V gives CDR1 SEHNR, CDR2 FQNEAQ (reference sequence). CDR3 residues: CATLAGQENTEAFF. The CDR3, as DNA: TGTGCCACCCTGGCGGGACAGGAGAACACTGAAGCTTTCTTT.

CDR3 protein: CASSLRGGGAGNEQFF. CDR3 DNA: TGTGCCAGCAGCTTACGTGGCGGGGGGGCCGGGAATGAGCAGTTCTTC. The J gene is TRBJ2-1, the V gene TRBV7-9; 9 bases agree with TRBD2. Germline V gives CDR1 SEHNR, CDR2 FQNEAQ (reference sequence). Trimming removed 2 bases from V and 7 bases from J; junction bases left unmatched: 9. The CDR3 runs to 16 residues.

As DNA, the CDR3 is TGTGCCAGCAGCGCCCCGGGACAGGGTGCTTTCTTT. This encodes CASSAPGQGAFF. The genes are TRBV7-3 and TRBJ1-1; 9 bases match TRBD1. V dropped 5 bases and J dropped 11; count of bases not matched to a gene: 6. The germline V gene encodes CDR1 SGHTA and CDR2 FQGTGA. This CDR3 is 12 amino acids long.

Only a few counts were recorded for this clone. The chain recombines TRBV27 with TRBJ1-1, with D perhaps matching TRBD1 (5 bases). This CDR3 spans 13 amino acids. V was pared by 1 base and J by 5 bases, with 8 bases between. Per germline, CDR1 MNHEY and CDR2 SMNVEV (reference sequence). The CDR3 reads CASSLFGGTEAFF. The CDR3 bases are TGTGCCAGCAGTTTATTCGGGGGAACTGAAGCTTTCTTT.

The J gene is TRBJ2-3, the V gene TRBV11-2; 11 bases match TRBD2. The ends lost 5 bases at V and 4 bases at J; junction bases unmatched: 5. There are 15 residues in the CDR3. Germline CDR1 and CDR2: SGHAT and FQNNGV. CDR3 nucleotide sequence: TGTGCCAGCAGCGTAGCGGGGGGGAGGGCAGATACGCAGTATTTT. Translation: CASSVAGGRADTQYF.

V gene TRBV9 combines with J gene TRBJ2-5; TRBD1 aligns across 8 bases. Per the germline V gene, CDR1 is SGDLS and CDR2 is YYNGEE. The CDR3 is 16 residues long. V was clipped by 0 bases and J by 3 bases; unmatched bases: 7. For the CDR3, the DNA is TGTGCCAGCAGCGTAGTTGGGACAGGCCACAAAGAGACCCAGTACTTC. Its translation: CASSVVGTGHKETQYF.

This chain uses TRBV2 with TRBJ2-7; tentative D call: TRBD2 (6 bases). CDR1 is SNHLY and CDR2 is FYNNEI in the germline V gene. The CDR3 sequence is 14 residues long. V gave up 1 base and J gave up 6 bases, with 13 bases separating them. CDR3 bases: TGTGCCAGCAGTGAAGGGGTAGCGGTACCCGAGCAGTACTTC. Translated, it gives CASSEGVAVPEQYF.

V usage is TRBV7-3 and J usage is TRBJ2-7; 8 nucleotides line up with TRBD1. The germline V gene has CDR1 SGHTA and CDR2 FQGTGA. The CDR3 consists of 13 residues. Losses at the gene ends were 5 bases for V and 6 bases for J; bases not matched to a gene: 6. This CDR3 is CASSPGQVGEQYF. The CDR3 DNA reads TGTGCCAGCAGCCCGGGACAGGTTGGCGAGCAGTACTTC. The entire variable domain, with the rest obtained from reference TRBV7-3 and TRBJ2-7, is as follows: GAGVSQTPSNKVTEKGKYVELRCDPISGHTALYWYRQSLGQGPEFLIYFQGTGAADDSGLPNDRFFAVRPEGSVSTLKIQRTERGDSAVYLCASSPGQVGEQYFGPGTRLTVT.

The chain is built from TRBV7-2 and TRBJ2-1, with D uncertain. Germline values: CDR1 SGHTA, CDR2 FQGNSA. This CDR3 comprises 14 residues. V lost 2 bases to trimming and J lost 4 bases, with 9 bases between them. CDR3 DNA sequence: TGTGCCAGCAGCTTAATCGGTTTTTACAATGAGCAGTTCTTC. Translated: CASSLIGFYNEQFF. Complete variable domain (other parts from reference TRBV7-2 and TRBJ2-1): GAGVSQSPSNKVTEKGKDVELRCDPISGHTALYWYRQSLGQGLEFLIYFQGNSAPDKSGLPSDRFSAERTGGSVSTLTIQRTQQEDSAVYLCASSLIGFYNEQFFGPGTRLTVL.

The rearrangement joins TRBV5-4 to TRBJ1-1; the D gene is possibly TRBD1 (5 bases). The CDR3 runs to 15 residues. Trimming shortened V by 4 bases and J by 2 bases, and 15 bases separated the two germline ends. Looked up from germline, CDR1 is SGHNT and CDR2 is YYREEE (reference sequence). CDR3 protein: CASSLPGLLNTEAFF. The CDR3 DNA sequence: TGTGCCAGCAGCCTCCCAGGGCTCCTTAACACTGAAGCTTTCTTT.

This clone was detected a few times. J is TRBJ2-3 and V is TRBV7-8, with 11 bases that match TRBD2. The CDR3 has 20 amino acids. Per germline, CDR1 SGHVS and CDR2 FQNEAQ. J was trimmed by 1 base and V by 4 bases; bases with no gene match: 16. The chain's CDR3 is CASSSRLAGWGGLGTDTQYF. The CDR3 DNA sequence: TGTGCCAGCAGCTCCAGACTAGCGGGATGGGGTGGTCTAGGCACAGATACGCAGTATTTT.

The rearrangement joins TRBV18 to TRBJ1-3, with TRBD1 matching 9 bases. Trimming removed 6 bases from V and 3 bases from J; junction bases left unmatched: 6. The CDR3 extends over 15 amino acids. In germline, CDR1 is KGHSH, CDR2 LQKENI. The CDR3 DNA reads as TGTGCCAGCTCTTCCGGGACAGGGTATGGAAACACCATATATTTT. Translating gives CASSSGTGYGNTIYF.

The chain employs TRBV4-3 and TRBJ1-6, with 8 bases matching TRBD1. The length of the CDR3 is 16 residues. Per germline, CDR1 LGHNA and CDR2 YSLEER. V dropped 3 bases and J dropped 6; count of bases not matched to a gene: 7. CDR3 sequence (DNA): TGCGCCAGCAGCCAGTCGGGACAGGCCGTTAATTCACCCCTCCACTTT. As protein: CASSQSGQAVNSPLHF.

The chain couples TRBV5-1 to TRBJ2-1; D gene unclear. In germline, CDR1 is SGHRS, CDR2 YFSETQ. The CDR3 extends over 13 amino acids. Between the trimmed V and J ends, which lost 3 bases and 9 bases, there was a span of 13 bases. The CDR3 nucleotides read TGCGCCAGCAGCTCCCGATGGAGAGGTGAGCAGTTCTTC. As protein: CASSSRWRGEQFF.

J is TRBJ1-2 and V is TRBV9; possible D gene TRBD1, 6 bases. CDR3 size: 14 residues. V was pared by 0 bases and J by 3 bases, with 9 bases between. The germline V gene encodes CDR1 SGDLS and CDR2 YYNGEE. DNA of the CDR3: TGTGCCAGCAGCGTAGGAAACAGGGACTATGGCTACACCTTC. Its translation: CASSVGNRDYGYTF.

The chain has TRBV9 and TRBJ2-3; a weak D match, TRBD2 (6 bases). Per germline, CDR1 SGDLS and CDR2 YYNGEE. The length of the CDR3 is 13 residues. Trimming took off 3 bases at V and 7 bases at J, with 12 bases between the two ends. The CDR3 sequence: CASSAPGGYTQYF. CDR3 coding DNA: TGTGCCAGCAGCGCTCCCGGGGGATATACGCAGTATTTT.

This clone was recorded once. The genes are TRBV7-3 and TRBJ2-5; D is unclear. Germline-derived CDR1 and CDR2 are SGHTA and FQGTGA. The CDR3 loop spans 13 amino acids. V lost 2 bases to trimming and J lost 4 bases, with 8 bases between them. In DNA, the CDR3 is TGTGCCAGCAGCTTATTAACGGGAGAGACCCAGTACTTC. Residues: CASSLLTGETQYF.

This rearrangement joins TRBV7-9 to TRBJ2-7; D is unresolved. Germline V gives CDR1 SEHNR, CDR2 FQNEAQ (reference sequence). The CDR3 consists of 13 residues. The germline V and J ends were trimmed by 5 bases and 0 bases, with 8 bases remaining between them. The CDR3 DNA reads TGTGCCAGCAGCCCACAGAGCTCCTACGAGCAGTACTTC. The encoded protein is CASSPQSSYEQYF.